The clone carrying this TCR beta chain came up a few times. The antigen remains unidentified. A process of 5'RACE template switching, which added a universal primer site and UMIs, was used to make TCR cDNA. TCRdb reanalysed the 5' RACE reads using MiXCR and keeps one entry per CDR3 protein. The sample includes some 340,000 distinct CDR3 sequences, around 11% seen only once; the top ten take about 3%. The germline V gene has CDR1 DFQATT and CDR2 SNEGSKA (reference sequence). The CDR3 totals 12 residues. V lost 7 bases to trimming and J lost 9 bases; unmatched junction nucleotides: 6. This entry belongs to a study of T cells after yellow fever vaccination. Study-wide results and caveats: Within FACS-sorted repertoires, abundant clonotypes contaminating from the bulk population could be present.

Sample: CD4+ T cells sorted from PBMCs, taken 45 days after the yellow fever booster vaccination. This TCR derives from a man between 18 and 29 years old who received the YFV17D yellow fever vaccine. The chain joins TRBV20-1 to TRBJ1-6, with 7 nucleotides matching TRBD1. CDR3 sequence (DNA): TGCAGTGTTCCGGGACAGAGTTCACCCCTCCACTTT. Translating gives CSVPGQSSPLHF.